The 11 T cell receptor beta chains below were found in one sample sequenced in a study of T cells in Graves' hyperthyroidism and ophthalmopathy. Amplification of TCR beta CDR3 regions used RNA as the template. Researchers ran a first-round RT-PCR on the TCR CDR3 using the HTBI primer set. MiXCR, run by TCRdb on the multiplex PCR reads, gives a single entry per CDR3 protein. The table records about 410,000 distinct CDR3 sequences, roughly 14% of them present only once. The sequencing sample was made of blood. The receptors were sampled from a man between 18 and 29 years old with Graves' ophthalmopathy.

This clonotype was seen many times. The chain employs TRBV20-1 and TRBJ2-4, with 7 bases identical to TRBD1. The V segment lost 6 bases and the J segment 4 bases; nucleotides outside the gene matches: 3. The CDR3 loop spans 12 amino acids. CDR1 and CDR2 from the germline V gene are DFQATT and SNEGSKA (reference sequence). The CDR3 sequence is CSAEGQKNIQYF. The DNA for the CDR3 is TGCAGTGCCGAGGGACAGAAAAACATTCAGTACTTC.

At least ten counts were recorded for this clonotype. The chain joins TRBV6-2 or TRBV6-3 to TRBJ2-7, with D unclear. This CDR3 contains 12 residues. The germline gives CDR1 MNHEY, CDR2 SVGEGT. Trimming took off 5 bases at V and 4 bases at J, with 9 bases between the two ends. DNA for the CDR3: TGTGCCAGCAGTCAAACACGGTACGAGCAGTACTTC. Protein: CASSQTRYEQYF.

This clonotype was detected ten times or more. This chain joins TRBV7-3 and TRBJ2-2; 14 bases agree with TRBD2. CDR3 length: 18 residues. Unmatched junction bases numbered 6, after V lost 4 bases and J lost 2 bases. Germline CDR1 and CDR2: SGHTA and FQGTGA. The CDR3 coding sequence is TGTGCCAGCAGCTCACCGGGACTAGCGGGAGCTAACACCGGGGAGCTGTTTTTT. Encoded protein: CASSSPGLAGANTGELFF.

Many counts were recorded for this clonotype. The V and J genes are TRBV28 and TRBJ2-2; D not certain. The CDR3 spans 10 residues. Germline V gene lookup returns CDR1 MDHEN and CDR2 SYDVKM. Trimming took 8 bases from V and 8 from J, leaving 6 bases between them. The CDR3: CASWGGELFF. The CDR3 DNA reads as TGTGCCAGCTGGGGTGGGGAGCTGTTTTTT.

V is TRBV5-1 and J is TRBJ1-1; no definite D call. The CDR3 totals 14 residues. Germline V CDR1 and CDR2: SGHRS, YFSETQ. The ends were cut back, 4 bases at V and 4 bases at J, with 14 bases in the middle. CDR3 sequence: CASSPGPGSTEAFF. The CDR3 DNA is TGCGCCAGCAGCCCCGGTCCGGGGAGCACTGAAGCTTTCTTT.

Many counts were recorded for this clonotype. CDR3 nucleotides: TGTGCCTCCCCTCCCGAGGGAGGCTATGGCTACACCTTC. The encoded protein is CASPPEGGYGYTF. This sequence joins TRBV30 and TRBJ1-2; unclear D gene. The CDR3 extends over 13 amino acids. CDR1 is GTSNPN, CDR2 SVGIG, per germline (reference sequence). The V and J ends lost 7 bases and 4 bases respectively, with 16 bases between them.

This clonotype has more than one count but fewer than ten. This chain joins TRBV6-1 and TRBJ2-3, with 9 bases that match TRBD2. After removal of 4 bases from V and 3 bases from J, the junction contained 8 bases not matched to a gene. From germline, CDR1 is MNHNS and CDR2 SASEGT. This CDR3 is 16 amino acids long. The CDR3 loop reads CASSGIAGETTDTQYF. Here the CDR3 DNA reads TGTGCCAGCAGTGGAATAGCGGGAGAGACGACAGATACGCAGTATTTT.

This clonotype was seen ten or more times. V gene TRBV30 combines with J gene TRBJ1-1; possible D gene TRBD1, 5 bases. In germline, CDR1 is GTSNPN, CDR2 SVGIG (reference sequence). V lost 8 bases, J lost 1 base, and 14 bases lay in between. This CDR3 is 13 amino acids long. CDR3 region: CARRRDPNTEAFF. The CDR3 DNA is TGTGCCCGCCGCCGGGACCCGAACACTGAAGCTTTCTTT.

This clonotype is a singleton in its sample. J is TRBJ2-1 and V is TRBV12-3 or TRBV12-4; 15 bases line up with TRBD2. V lost 7 bases and J lost 7; bases outside the gene matches: 8. CDR3 length equals 16 residues. The CDR3 DNA follows: TGTGCCAGCACCGTGACCGGGACTAGCGGGAGGAATGAGCAGTTCTTC. Translation: CASTVTGTSGRNEQFF.

This clonotype was seen more than once but under ten times. The chain uses TRBV9 and TRBJ1-2; a possible D gene is TRBD1 (5 bases). CDR3 length: 14 amino acids. The V and J ends lost 0 bases and 2 bases respectively, with 8 bases between them. CDR1 SGDLS and CDR2 YYNGEE come from the germline V gene. CDR3 nucleotides: TGTGCCAGCAGCGTAGAGGGACTGAACTATGGCTACACCTTC. Protein product: CASSVEGLNYGYTF.

The chain couples TRBV19 to TRBJ2-3, with TRBD2 identical over 9 bases. J was trimmed by 2 bases and V by 3 bases; bases with no gene match: 9. CDR3 length equals 17 residues. Germline V gene sequence: CDR1 LNHDA, CDR2 SQIVND (reference sequence). Here the CDR3 reads CASSIILAGLYTDTQYF. CDR3 DNA: TGTGCCAGTAGTATTATCCTAGCGGGACTATACACAGATACGCAGTATTTT.